These 10 T cell receptor beta chains share one sample of origin, sequenced in a study of T cell clones after liver transplantation. The assay was immunoSEQ multiplex PCR, and TCRdb's table has in-frame clones only and misses some. The table records 20,000 to 25,000 clones, around 93% of them present only once. Sequencing used CD8+ T cells from blood, obtained nearly 26 months after liver transplant. The receptors were sampled from a human patient who received a liver transplant. These T cells may partly come from the graft donor.

This clone has only a few counts. Written as DNA, the CDR3 is TGTGCCAGCAGTGACGGGACAGGGGCAGATACGCAGTATTTT. It encodes CASSDGTGADTQYF. The V call is TRBV6-4, the J call TRBJ2-3; 10 positions match TRBD1. The CDR3 totals 14 residues. Per germline, CDR1 MRHNA and CDR2 SNTAGT. The V gene end was trimmed by 2 bases and the J gene end by 4 bases; junction bases not matched to a gene: 0.

The chain employs TRBV2 and TRBJ2-3; D call uncertain. The germline gives CDR1 SNHLY, CDR2 FYNNEI. The CDR3 runs 15 residues. Deletions cut 3 bases from V and 2 bases from J, with 12 bases between. The CDR3 sequence is CASSEFDDNTDTQYF. The DNA for the CDR3 is TGTGCCAGCAGTGAGTTCGATGACAACACAGATACGCAGTATTTT.

The rearrangement joins TRBV7-9 to TRBJ2-5; 10 bases are a match to TRBD1. The junction had 7 bases not matched to a gene; V was cut back by 4 bases and J by 5 bases. The CDR3 contains 15 residues. Germline V gives CDR1 SEHNR, CDR2 FQNEAQ (reference sequence). CDR3 nucleotide sequence: TGTGCCAGCAGCTCCGACAGGGGGCATAGGGAGACCCAGTACTTC. Its protein is CASSSDRGHRETQYF.

The chain recombines TRBV5-4 with TRBJ2-7; 7 bases match TRBD1. This CDR3 comprises 14 residues. Germline-derived CDR1 and CDR2 are SGHNT and YYREEE (reference sequence). Losses at the gene ends were 4 bases for V and 3 bases for J; bases not matched to a gene: 7. CDR3 sequence (DNA): TGTGCCAGCAGCCCCCCCAGGGGGATCTACGAGCAGTACTTC. Encoded protein: CASSPPRGIYEQYF.

V is TRBV4-3 and J is TRBJ2-7; D gene ambiguous. The ends were cut back, 0 bases at V and 4 bases at J, with 7 bases in the middle. The germline gives CDR1 LGHNA, CDR2 YSLEER. This CDR3 comprises 13 residues. CDR3 sequence (DNA): TGCGCCAGCAGCCAAGATGGCCCTTACGAGCAGTACTTC. It encodes CASSQDGPYEQYF.

J is TRBJ2-7 and V is TRBV19; a possible D gene is TRBD1 (6 bases). This CDR3 is built from 15 residues. CDR1 is LNHDA, CDR2 SQIVND, per germline (reference sequence). V lost 6 bases to trimming and J lost 5 bases, with 20 bases between them. The CDR3 region has the DNA TGTGCCAGTAGATGGGGGCAGGGAACTTTTGACGAGCAGTACTTC. This gives the protein CASRWGQGTFDEQYF.

This chain links TRBV27 with TRBJ2-7, with TRBD1 identical over 7 bases. The length of the CDR3 is 14 residues. Germline CDR1 MNHEY, CDR2 SMNVEV (reference sequence). Trimming took 2 bases from V and 7 from J; bases not matched to a gene: 8. The CDR3 DNA sequence: TGTGCCAGCAGTTTACGAGGGGGCTCGGTTGAGCAGTACTTC. This gives the protein CASSLRGGSVEQYF.

The chain is built from TRBV6-1 and TRBJ2-5, with no clear D. The CDR3 covers 15 residues. Trimming left V 4 bases short and J 2 bases short, with 14 bases between. Germline V gene sequence: CDR1 MNHNS, CDR2 SASEGT. CDR3 sequence (DNA): TGTGCCAGCAGTGCGCCAACTACCCCACAAGAGACCCAGTACTTC. Residues: CASSAPTTPQETQYF.

The rearrangement joins TRBV5-4 to TRBJ2-1, with D maybe TRBD2 (6 bases). CDR1 and CDR2 (germline): SGHNT, YYREEE (reference sequence). V lost 5 bases to trimming and J lost 0 bases, with 12 bases between them. This CDR3 has 15 amino acids. The CDR3 region is CASRAGLPSYNEQFF. CDR3 DNA: TGTGCCAGCAGGGCGGGACTTCCCTCCTACAATGAGCAGTTCTTC.

The rearrangement joins TRBV10-1 to TRBJ2-3; 10 bases are a match to TRBD1. CDR1 WNHNN and CDR2 SYGVQD come from the germline V gene (reference sequence). The CDR3 is 15 residues long. V dropped 4 bases and J dropped 5; count of bases not matched to a gene: 6. In nucleotides, the CDR3 is TGCGCCAGCAGTGGGGGGACAGGGGTTGGAGATACGCAGTATTTT. Protein: CASSGGTGVGDTQYF.